Below, 18 T cell receptor beta chains from the same sample are listed, as sequenced in a study of blood T cell repertoires in COVID-19. Measured with immunoSEQ multiplex PCR; TCRdb has only the in-frame clones, and not every one. The data contain about 250,000 clones, around 80% of them singletons. The sample consisted of peripheral blood. The receptors stem from a man aged 40-49 years with active or convalescent COVID-19.

The V gene is TRBV2, the J gene TRBJ2-3; 7 nucleotides match TRBD2. The CDR3 is 14 residues long. Germline V gene data show CDR1 as SNHLY and CDR2 as FYNNEI. With V trimmed by 5 bases and J by 2 bases, 4 bases remained unmatched. DNA of the CDR3: TGTGCCAGCAGTTTCGGGGGGACCACAGATACGCAGTATTTT. This codes for CASSFGGTTDTQYF.

This clone was seen only a few times. The rearrangement uses TRBV6-2 or TRBV6-3 and TRBJ1-2; D not resolved. The CDR3 totals 18 residues. The V end was cut by 2 bases, the J end by 2 bases, with 21 bases between. Germline values: CDR1 MNHEY, CDR2 SVGEGT. The CDR3 region has the DNA TGTGCCAGCAGTTACGCAAAAAACACTTCGCGAGGAAACTATGGCTACACCTTC. It encodes CASSYAKNTSRGNYGYTF.

J is TRBJ2-3 and V is TRBV7-2; a possible D gene is TRBD2 (6 bases). This CDR3 has 13 amino acids. Looked up from germline, CDR1 is SGHTA and CDR2 is FQGNSA. Trimming shortened V by 3 bases and J by 5 bases, and 9 bases separated the two germline ends. The CDR3 is CASSLQGGDTQYF. The DNA of the CDR3 is TGTGCCAGCAGCTTGCAGGGAGGAGATACGCAGTATTTT. Drawing the rest from reference TRBV7-2 and TRBJ2-3, the complete variable domain is GAGVSQSPSNKVTEKGKDVELRCDPISGHTALYWYRQSLGQGLEFLIYFQGNSAPDKSGLPSDRFSAERTGGSVSTLTIQRTQQEDSAVYLCASSLQGGDTQYFGPGTRLTVL.

Here the CDR3 DNA reads TGTGCCAGCAGGGCGGGAAGGGCACAAGAGACCCAGTACTTC. It specifies CASRAGRAQETQYF. The J gene is TRBJ2-5, the V gene TRBV2, with D maybe TRBD2 (6 bases). The germline V and J ends were trimmed by 6 bases and 2 bases, with 13 bases remaining between them. Germline loops: CDR1 SNHLY, CDR2 FYNNEI. The CDR3 consists of 14 residues.

The rearrangement links TRBV5-1 to TRBJ2-5; 12 bases fit TRBD2. CDR1 SGHRS and CDR2 YFSETQ come from the germline V gene. V dropped 3 bases and J dropped 5; count of bases not matched to a gene: 8. This CDR3 contains 16 residues. The CDR3 DNA reads as TGCGCCAGCAGCTCGCTAGCGGGGGGGCCCCGGGAGACCCAGTACTTC. Translating it yields CASSSLAGGPRETQYF. The full variable domain, rest sourced from reference TRBV5-1 and TRBJ2-5, is KAGVTQTPRYLIKTRGQQVTLSCSPISGHRSVSWYQQTPGQGLQFLFEYFSETQRNKGNFPGRFSGRQFSNSRSEMNVSTLELGDSALYLCASSSLAGGPRETQYFGPGTRLLVL.

The V call is TRBV30, the J call TRBJ1-6; 10 bases align to TRBD1. The germline V gene encodes CDR1 GTSNPN and CDR2 SVGIG (reference sequence). V dropped 4 bases and J dropped 10; count of bases not matched to a gene: 10. This CDR3 is 15 amino acids long. The CDR3 spells CAWTSGTGVSSPLHF. The CDR3 DNA is TGTGCCTGGACTTCAGGGACAGGGGTTTCCTCACCCCTCCACTTT.

V is TRBV2 and J is TRBJ1-2; D unresolved. V dropped 10 bases and J dropped 8 bases, with 14 bases sitting between them. Germline CDR1 is SNHLY and CDR2 is FYNNEI. The CDR3 is 11 amino acids. The CDR3 here is CATSTAVGYTF. The CDR3, as DNA: TGTGCCACTTCCACCGCGGTGGGCTACACCTTC.

DNA for the CDR3: TGTGCCAGCAGCTTACCTCAGGGGAACACTGAAGCTTTCTTT. Amino acid sequence: CASSLPQGNTEAFF. This chain links TRBV7-9 with TRBJ1-1, with D perhaps matching TRBD1 (5 bases). The germline CDR1 and CDR2 sequences are SEHNR and FQNEAQ (reference sequence). This CDR3 spans 14 amino acids. V was pared by 2 bases and J by 1 base, with 8 bases between.

This clone came up once. The chain is built from TRBV6-1 and TRBJ1-1; D uncertain. Germline V gene data show CDR1 as MNHNS and CDR2 as SASEGT. The CDR3 is 12 amino acids. Trimming removed 5 bases at V and 10 bases at J, with 14 bases between. The CDR3 sequence is CASSSGRVGAFF. The DNA for the CDR3 is TGTGCCAGCAGTTCGGGTCGGGTAGGAGCTTTCTTT.

This chain uses TRBV6-5 with TRBJ2-3, with 7 bases identical to TRBD2. With V trimmed by 6 bases and J by 4 bases, 10 bases remained unmatched. CDR1 MNHEY and CDR2 SVGAGI come from the germline V gene. CDR3 length equals 15 residues. CDR3 region: CASRTGTTVADTQYF. DNA for the CDR3: TGTGCCAGCAGAACCGGGACTACCGTGGCAGATACGCAGTATTTT.

The chain recombines TRBV10-3 with TRBJ2-2, with a possible D match to TRBD1 (6 bases). Looked up from germline, CDR1 is ENHRY and CDR2 is SYGVKD. The ends were cut back, 11 bases at V and 5 bases at J, with 12 bases in the middle. The CDR3 loop spans 12 amino acids. This CDR3 reads CASKGVTGELFF. CDR3 DNA: TGTGCCTCCAAGGGGGTTACCGGGGAGCTGTTTTTT.

This clone was counted a few times. The same CDR3 is also encoded by other DNA sequences in this sample. The chain carries TRBV6-1 and TRBJ1-2, with 9 bases identical to TRBD1. The V gene end was trimmed by 3 bases and the J gene end by 7 bases; junction bases not matched to a gene: 3. Germline values: CDR1 MNHNS, CDR2 SASEGT. This CDR3 is built from 13 residues. In DNA, the CDR3 is TGTGCCAGCAGTGACCGACAGGGGGGTGGCTACACCTTC. It yields the protein CASSDRQGGGYTF.

The CDR3 nucleotides are TGTGCCAGCAGTCGAGCCTTTGGACAGAGTCGAACAATTCCTTATGGCTACACCTTC. Its protein product is CASSRAFGQSRTIPYGYTF. The chain joins TRBV7-9 to TRBJ1-2; tentatively, D is TRBD1 (6 bases). The germline V and J ends were trimmed by 6 bases and 5 bases, with 31 bases remaining between them. This CDR3 has 19 amino acids. Germline V gene data show CDR1 as SEHNR and CDR2 as FQNEAQ (reference sequence).

This chain uses TRBV6-1 with TRBJ1-3, with D possibly matching TRBD1 (5 bases). Between the trimmed V and J ends, which lost 4 bases and 0 bases, there was a span of 13 bases. The CDR3 contains 16 residues. CDR1 is MNHNS and CDR2 is SASEGT in the germline V gene. DNA for the CDR3: TGTGCCAGCAGTGCGCCCTGGGGCAGCTCTGGAAACACCATATATTTT. Its protein product is CASSAPWGSSGNTIYF.

The rearrangement joins TRBV11-2 to TRBJ2-7; no definite D call. The CDR3 totals 13 residues. Per germline, CDR1 SGHAT and CDR2 FQNNGV. The V end was cut by 5 bases, the J end by 3 bases, with 11 bases between. The CDR3 loop reads CASSPQVVYEQYF. DNA of the CDR3: TGTGCCAGCAGCCCCCAGGTCGTCTACGAGCAGTACTTC.

This clone was observed a single time. The CDR3 loop reads CASRDDRGSNQPQHF. CDR3 sequence (DNA): TGTGCCAGTAGGGATGACAGGGGGAGCAATCAGCCCCAGCATTTT. The gene calls are TRBV19 and TRBJ1-5; 9 bases agree with TRBD1. In germline, CDR1 is LNHDA, CDR2 SQIVND (reference sequence). The V and J ends lost 6 bases and 1 base, in that order; junction bases with no gene match: 4. The CDR3 extends over 15 amino acids.

By share, this clone ranks as medium-sized. This specimen includes other DNA sequences encoding the same CDR3. The chain joins TRBV11-3 to TRBJ2-7; 7 bases agree with TRBD2. Germline-derived CDR1 and CDR2 are SGHNT and YENEEA. Trimming took 4 bases from V and 4 from J; bases not matched to a gene: 1. CDR3 length equals 12 residues. CDR3 protein: CASSSGGYEQYF. CDR3 in DNA: TGTGCCAGCAGCTCCGGGGGGTACGAGCAGTACTTC.

The V and J genes are TRBV4-2 and TRBJ1-5; TRBD1 agrees at 8 bases. Germline V lookup: CDR1 LGHNA, CDR2 YNFKEQ. The CDR3 runs 20 residues. Trimming removed 0 bases from V and 0 bases from J; junction bases left unmatched: 13. Here the CDR3 reads CASSQETGAGTLYSNQPQHF. The CDR3 DNA reads as TGTGCCAGCAGCCAAGAGACAGGGGCCGGTACACTCTATAGCAATCAGCCCCAGCATTTT.